The following is a TCR beta chain sequence with its context. The data were obtained in a study of blood T cell repertoires in COVID-19. About the study: Acute and convalescent COVID-19 specimens originated in the United States, Italy and Spain. PBMCs, B-cell-depleted T cells, or T cells provided the cDNA or gDNA that made up the material.

Authors' methods: The assay estimated nucleated cells by amplifying reference gene primers. This table comes from immunoSEQ multiplex PCR, and its TCRdb copy is limited to in-frame clones, with some not included. That table gives V, J and clone size, and the DNA gave D and trimming. This sample carries about 75,000 clones, roughly 90% of them seen once, and the ten largest clones take roughly 7%. Trimming took 8 bases from V and 9 from J; bases not matched to a gene: 12. The length of the CDR3 is 14 residues. Germline CDR1 SNHLY, CDR2 FYNNEI. The J gene is TRBJ1-2, the V gene TRBV2; 10 bases fit TRBD1. Sequencing input: peripheral blood. This receptor was obtained from a woman between 45 and 65 years old with acute or convalescent COVID-19. Here the CDR3 DNA reads TGTGCCAGCGGGGACAGGGGTCGGGTAACGAGCTACACCTTC. Amino acids: CASGDRGRVTSYTF.